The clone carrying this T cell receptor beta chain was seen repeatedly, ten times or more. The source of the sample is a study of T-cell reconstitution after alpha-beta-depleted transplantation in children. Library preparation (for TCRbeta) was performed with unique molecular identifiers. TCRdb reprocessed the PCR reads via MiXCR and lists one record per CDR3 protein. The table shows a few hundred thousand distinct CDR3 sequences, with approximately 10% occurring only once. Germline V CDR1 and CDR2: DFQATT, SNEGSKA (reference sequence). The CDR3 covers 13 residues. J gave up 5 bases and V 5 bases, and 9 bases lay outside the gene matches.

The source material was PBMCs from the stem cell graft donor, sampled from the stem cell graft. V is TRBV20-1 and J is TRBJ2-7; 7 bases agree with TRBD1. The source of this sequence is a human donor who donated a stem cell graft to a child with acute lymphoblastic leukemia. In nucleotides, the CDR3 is TGCAGTGCTCCGGACAGGTGGGGGAACGAGCAGTACTTC. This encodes CSAPDRWGNEQYF.